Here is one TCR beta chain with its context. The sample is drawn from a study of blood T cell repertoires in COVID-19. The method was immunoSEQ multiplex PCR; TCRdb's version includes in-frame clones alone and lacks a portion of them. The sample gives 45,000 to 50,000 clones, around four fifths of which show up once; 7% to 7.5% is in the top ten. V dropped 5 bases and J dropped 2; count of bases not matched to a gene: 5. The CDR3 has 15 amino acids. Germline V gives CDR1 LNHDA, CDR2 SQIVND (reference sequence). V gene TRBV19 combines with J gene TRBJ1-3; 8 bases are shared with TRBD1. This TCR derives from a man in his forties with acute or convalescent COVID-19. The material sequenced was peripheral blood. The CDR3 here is CASSGLTGAGNTIYF. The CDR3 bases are TGTGCCAGTAGTGGGCTGACAGGGGCTGGAAACACCATATATTTT.